What follows are 25 T cell receptor beta chains derived from one specimen sequenced in a study of blood T cell repertoires in COVID-19. Only in-frame clones appear in the TCRdb table, and some are missing; sequencing was by immunoSEQ multiplex PCR. The table has tens of thousands of clones, roughly 88% seen once. The specimen was peripheral blood. All receptors derive from a man aged 50 to 59 with acute or convalescent COVID-19.

The gene calls are TRBV5-1 and TRBJ2-7, with 9 nucleotides matching TRBD1. The CDR3 runs to 14 residues. Germline V gives CDR1 SGHRS, CDR2 YFSETQ. V gave up 4 bases and J gave up 5 bases; unmatched junction bases: 7. The CDR3 reads CASSARDRDDEQYF. In DNA, the CDR3 is TGCGCCAGCAGCGCCCGGGACAGGGACGACGAGCAGTACTTC.

The genes are TRBV5-6 and TRBJ1-2; D is ambiguous. This CDR3 spans 15 amino acids. Germline loops: CDR1 SGHDT, CDR2 YYEEEE. Deletions cut 0 bases from V and 1 base from J, with 10 bases between. CDR3 in DNA: TGTGCCAGCAGCTTGGGGCAGATAAATAACTATGGCTACACCTTC. Residues: CASSLGQINNYGYTF.

CDR3 region: CASSLGRGRYYGYTF. The CDR3 region has the DNA TGTGCCAGCAGTTTGGGCAGGGGGCGTTATTATGGCTACACCTTC. This rearrangement joins TRBV27 to TRBJ1-2, with 8 bases aligning to TRBD1. V lost 3 bases, J lost 5 bases, and 8 bases stayed unmatched. From germline, CDR1 is MNHEY and CDR2 SMNVEV (reference sequence). This CDR3 spans 15 amino acids.

This chain links TRBV19 with TRBJ2-6; maybe TRBD2 (6 bases). Germline assignment: CDR1 LNHDA and CDR2 SQIVND (reference sequence). The CDR3 covers 16 residues. With 7 bases removed from V and 0 bases from J, the gap between germline ends came to 13 bases. The chain's CDR3 is CASIKGRGSGANVLTF. In nucleotides, the CDR3 is TGTGCCAGTATAAAGGGGCGGGGCTCTGGGGCCAACGTCCTGACTTTC.

The V call is TRBV19, the J call TRBJ1-2, with D maybe TRBD1 (5 bases). The V and J ends lost 3 bases and 4 bases respectively, with 9 bases between them. This CDR3 comprises 13 residues. Germline loops: CDR1 LNHDA, CDR2 SQIVND (reference sequence). CDR3 in DNA: TGTGCCAGTAGTATTGGCAGGGTCTATGGCTACACCTTC. Translation: CASSIGRVYGYTF.

The DNA for the CDR3 is TGTGCCAGCAGCTTAACACCTAGCTCCTCCTACAATGAGCAGTTCTTC. This sequence encodes CASSLTPSSSYNEQFF. The chain recombines TRBV7-3 with TRBJ2-1; a weak D match, TRBD2 (5 bases). Germline-derived CDR1 and CDR2 are SGHTA and FQGTGA. Trimming stripped 0 bases from V and 0 bases from J, with 9 bases between. This CDR3 has 16 residues.

The gene calls are TRBV24-1 and TRBJ1-6; D remains ambiguous. The CDR3 spans 12 residues. Looked up from germline, CDR1 is KGHDR and CDR2 is SFDVKD. Trimming pared 3 bases from V and 10 bases from J, leaving 6 bases between. This CDR3 reads CATSDGGSPLHF. The CDR3 DNA reads TGTGCCACCAGTGATGGAGGGTCACCCCTCCACTTT.

The rearrangement joins TRBV6-8 to TRBJ1-5, with D perhaps matching TRBD1 (6 bases). Germline V lookup: CDR1 MNHGY, CDR2 SAAAGT. The CDR3 consists of 15 residues. V lost 2 bases and J 5 bases, leaving 13 bases between the germline ends. CDR3 loop: CASSYDRLWHQPQHF. CDR3 DNA: TGTGCCAGCAGTTACGACAGGCTGTGGCATCAGCCCCAGCATTTT.

The genes are TRBV9 and TRBJ2-3; tentative D call: TRBD1 (6 bases). The germline V gene has CDR1 SGDLS and CDR2 YYNGEE. The CDR3 runs 15 residues. Deletions cut 4 bases from V and 0 bases from J, with 12 bases between. The CDR3 DNA reads as TGTGCCAGCAGCTCAGAAGGGGGAAGCACAGATACGCAGTATTTT. This sequence encodes CASSSEGGSTDTQYF. Supplemented by reference TRBV9 and TRBJ2-3, the full variable domain reads DSGVTQTPKHLITATGQRVTLRCSPRSGDLSVYWYQQSLDQGLQFLIQYYNGEERAKGNILERFSAQQFPDLHSELNLSSLELGDSALYFCASSSEGGSTDTQYFGPGTRLTVL.

V and J are TRBV27 and TRBJ1-6; 8 bases map to TRBD1. Looked up from germline, CDR1 is MNHEY and CDR2 is SMNVEV (reference sequence). The CDR3 extends over 15 amino acids. Trimming at V came to 5 bases and at J to 9 bases, leaving 9 bases not matched to a gene. CDR3 in amino acids: CASSVWTGKPSPLHF. Here the CDR3 DNA reads TGTGCCAGCAGTGTTTGGACAGGGAAGCCTTCACCCCTCCACTTT.

This chain links TRBV5-4 with TRBJ1-6; possibly TRBD1 for D (5 bases). CDR1 and CDR2 from the germline V gene are SGHNT and YYREEE (reference sequence). V was trimmed by 0 bases and J by 2 bases, leaving 6 bases between them. The CDR3 has 15 amino acids. As DNA, the CDR3 is TGTGCCAGCAGCTTGGACAGGACCTATAATTCACCCCTCCACTTT. This encodes CASSLDRTYNSPLHF. Using reference TRBV5-4 and TRBJ1-6 for the parts outside the CDR3, the full variable domain is ETGVTQSPTHLIKTRGQQVTLRCSSQSGHNTVSWYQQALGQGPQFIFQYYREEENGRGNFPPRFSGLQFPNYSSELNVNALELDDSALYLCASSLDRTYNSPLHFGNGTRLTVT.

Concerning this clone: Lacking the conserved final phenylalanine or tryptophan, this CDR3 likely reflects a read error. The DNA is omitted, as the CDR3 cannot be located on it reliably, and the CDR3 follows TCRdb's listing. The chain carries TRBV3-1 (or the pseudogene TRBV3-2) and TRBJ1-1; whether TRBD1, the table's D call, matches the DNA was not checked. The germline CDR1 and CDR2 sequences are LGHDT and YNNKEL (reference sequence). The CDR3 sequence runs 13 residues, both termini included. The CDR3 sequence is CASSQAPSGQGYY.

This clone occurred once. The chain recombines TRBV5-1 with TRBJ1-1; D is possibly TRBD1 (6 bases). CDR3 length equals 13 residues. V lost 4 bases to trimming and J lost 5 bases, with 12 bases between them. Germline CDR1 reads SGHRS; CDR2 reads YFSETQ. The CDR3 sequence: CASSHDGQTEAFF. CDR3 nucleotides: TGCGCCAGCAGCCACGACGGACAGACTGAAGCTTTCTTT.

This clone has more than one count but fewer than ten. This rearrangement joins TRBV12-5 to TRBJ1-4; 7 bases align to TRBD1. The V gene's germline CDR1 is LGHNT and CDR2 FRNRAP. The CDR3 is 15 residues long. V trimming: 5 bases; J trimming: 4 bases; junction bases outside the gene matches: 7. The CDR3, as DNA: TGTGCTAGTGGTCCGACAGGGCCTAATAATGAAAAACTGTTTTTT. It translates to CASGPTGPNNEKLFF. The full variable domain, in which reference TRBV12-5 and TRBJ1-4 provide the parts outside the CDR3, is DARVTQTPRHKVTEMGQEVTMRCQPILGHNTVFWYRQTMMQGLELLAYFRNRAPLDDSGMPKDRFSAEMPDATLATLKIQPSEPRDSAVYFCASGPTGPNNEKLFFGSGTQLSVL.

The chain carries TRBV9 and TRBJ2-1; D may be TRBD1 (6 bases). Germline V lookup: CDR1 SGDLS, CDR2 YYNGEE. V lost 1 base and J 5 bases, leaving 22 bases between the germline ends. This CDR3 has 18 residues. The chain's CDR3 is CASSVFWGGDTINNEQFF. The CDR3 DNA reads TGTGCCAGCAGCGTATTTTGGGGTGGGGACACAATTAACAATGAGCAGTTCTTC. The entire variable domain, with the rest obtained from reference TRBV9 and TRBJ2-1, is as follows: DSGVTQTPKHLITATGQRVTLRCSPRSGDLSVYWYQQSLDQGLQFLIQYYNGEERAKGNILERFSAQQFPDLHSELNLSSLELGDSALYFCASSVFWGGDTINNEQFFGPGTRLTVL.

The chain couples TRBV6-5 to TRBJ1-5, with 7 bases matching TRBD1. The V and J ends lost 5 bases and 2 bases, in that order; junction bases with no gene match: 6. The CDR3 covers 15 residues. Germline V gene lookup returns CDR1 MNHEY and CDR2 SVGAGI. The CDR3 DNA reads TGTGCCAGCAGTACGACAGGGTTCGGCAATCAGCCCCAGCATTTT. As protein: CASSTTGFGNQPQHF.

V and J are TRBV27 and TRBJ2-3; D may be TRBD2 (5 bases). Germline V CDR1 and CDR2: MNHEY, SMNVEV (reference sequence). Deletions cut 6 bases from V and 4 bases from J, with 11 bases between. The length of the CDR3 is 13 residues. The CDR3: CASRRGWADTQYF. The CDR3 bases are TGTGCCAGCAGACGGGGATGGGCAGATACGCAGTATTTT.

The rearrangement uses TRBV5-5 and TRBJ2-7, with 12 bases matching TRBD2. Germline values: CDR1 SGHKS, CDR2 YYEKEE (reference sequence). Trimming removed 1 base from V and 2 bases from J; junction bases left unmatched: 7. The CDR3 has 17 residues. The CDR3 spells CASSLSASGGVTYEQYF. The DNA for the CDR3 is TGTGCCAGCAGCTTGTCGGCTAGCGGGGGGGTAACCTACGAGCAGTACTTC.

The V and J genes are TRBV5-1 and TRBJ1-5, with D hard to call. V lost 4 bases, J lost 1 base, and 12 bases lay in between. CDR1 and CDR2 (germline): SGHRS, YFSETQ. The CDR3 is made up of 15 amino acids. The CDR3 DNA sequence: TGCGCCAGCAGCCCCGGCTCGGGGAGCAATCAGCCCCAGCATTTT. Protein product: CASSPGSGSNQPQHF.

The chain carries TRBV3-1 (or the pseudogene TRBV3-2) and TRBJ2-2; 8 bases are a match to TRBD2. Germline CDR1 LGHDT, CDR2 YNNKEL (reference sequence). J was trimmed by 4 bases and V by 4 bases; bases with no gene match: 8. This CDR3 spans 16 amino acids. CDR3 nucleotide sequence: TGTGCCAGCAGCCGACGGGGGGGCCGAGTCACCGGGGAGCTGTTTTTT. Translation: CASSRRGGRVTGELFF.

The chain employs TRBV4-1 and TRBJ2-2; D is uncertain. This CDR3 spans 13 amino acids. Germline loops: CDR1 MGHRA, CDR2 YSYEKL. Deletions cut 4 bases from V and 4 bases from J, with 7 bases between. In DNA, the CDR3 is TGCGCCAGCAGCCGTTCGGTCACCGGGGAGCTGTTTTTT. Amino acids: CASSRSVTGELFF.

The chain couples TRBV6-4 to TRBJ2-7; 8 nucleotides agree with TRBD1. This CDR3 comprises 14 residues. After removal of 4 bases from V and 3 bases from J, the junction contained 5 bases not matched to a gene. Germline V gene sequence: CDR1 MRHNA, CDR2 SNTAGT. CDR3 DNA: TGTGCCAGCAGTGGACAGGGGACGGACTACGAGCAGTACTTC. Translating gives CASSGQGTDYEQYF.

The J gene is TRBJ2-1, the V gene TRBV6-5; 8 bases are a match to TRBD1. This CDR3 comprises 15 residues. V gave up 6 bases and J gave up 8 bases; unmatched junction bases: 12. Germline values: CDR1 MNHEY, CDR2 SVGAGI. This CDR3 reads CASSPDRVGLHEQFF. The CDR3 DNA is TGTGCCAGCAGCCCGGACAGGGTGGGGTTGCATGAGCAGTTCTTC.

V is TRBV7-9 and J is TRBJ2-5; D may be TRBD1 (7 bases). With 0 bases removed from V and 2 bases from J, the gap between germline ends came to 13 bases. CDR3 length: 16 residues. Germline CDR1 and CDR2: SEHNR and FQNEAQ (reference sequence). CDR3 amino acids: CASSLAPGGYQETQYF. The CDR3 nucleotides are TGTGCCAGCAGCTTAGCGCCAGGGGGGTATCAAGAGACCCAGTACTTC.

The chain is built from TRBV30 and TRBJ2-7, with D possibly TRBD1 on 6 matching bases. Germline CDR1 and CDR2: GTSNPN and SVGIG (reference sequence). The CDR3 runs to 14 residues. V gave up 4 bases and J gave up 3 bases, with 16 bases separating them. CDR3 protein: CAWKGRGRVYEQYF. The CDR3 coding sequence is TGTGCCTGGAAGGGCAGGGGTAGGGTCTACGAGCAGTACTTC.